The next 10 T cell receptor beta chains were all read from a single sample in a study of early T cells in non-severe SARS-CoV-2 infection. TCRdb re-called the 5' RACE reads through MiXCR, storing one row per CDR3 protein. The sample includes 98,000 or so distinct CDR3 sequences, 10% to 15% of them seen just once. This material consisted of whole blood, taken at baseline. The receptors originated from an adult who was a healthcare worker with PCR-confirmed SARS-CoV-2 infection or an uninfected control (not recorded which).

This clonotype was recorded at least ten times. The V call is TRBV3-1, the J call TRBJ2-3, with no clear D. Trimming took 4 bases from V and 0 from J, leaving 8 bases between them. This CDR3 is built from 14 residues. Germline V CDR1 and CDR2: LGHDT, YNNKEL (reference sequence). CDR3 sequence: CASSPRGSTDTQYF. The CDR3 bases are TGTGCCAGCAGCCCCCGTGGTAGCACAGATACGCAGTATTTT.

This clonotype was counted many times. The CDR3: CSVRLAGGNEQFF. DNA of the CDR3: TGCAGCGTCAGACTAGCGGGGGGGAATGAGCAGTTCTTC. The V and J genes are TRBV29-1 and TRBJ2-1; 14 bases are shared with TRBD2. The V segment lost 6 bases and the J segment 7 bases; nucleotides outside the gene matches: 2. The CDR3 is made up of 13 amino acids. Germline V gene data show CDR1 as SQVTM and CDR2 as ANQGSEA.

This chain links TRBV29-1 with TRBJ2-1; no definite D call. The V and J ends lost 6 bases and 9 bases respectively, with 9 bases between them. The CDR3 has 10 amino acids. Germline V gene sequence: CDR1 SQVTM, CDR2 ANQGSEA. In nucleotides, the CDR3 is TGCAGCGTAGCCGTAGGTGAGCAGTTCTTC. It encodes CSVAVGEQFF.

This clonotype was detected only a few times. The chain recombines TRBV12-5 with TRBJ2-2, with D possibly TRBD2 on 5 matching bases. The CDR3 runs to 14 residues. Germline loops: CDR1 LGHNT, CDR2 FRNRAP. V dropped 6 bases and J dropped 4 bases, with 12 bases sitting between them. CDR3 nucleotides: TGTGCTAGTGGCCCGGGTGGGAGCACCGGGGAGCTGTTTTTT. Residues: CASGPGGSTGELFF.

This clonotype occurred many times. The rearrangement links TRBV3-1 to TRBJ2-2; no clear D. V lost 2 bases and J 0 bases, leaving 10 bases between the germline ends. The CDR3 has 16 residues. Germline-derived CDR1 and CDR2 are LGHDT and YNNKEL (reference sequence). The chain's CDR3 is CASSQLWTTNTGELFF. In nucleotides, the CDR3 is TGTGCCAGCAGCCAACTTTGGACCACGAACACCGGGGAGCTGTTTTTT.

This rearrangement joins TRBV11-3 to TRBJ2-7; D perhaps matches TRBD1 (5 bases). The CDR3 length is 15 residues. Trimming left V 2 bases short and J 1 base short, with 12 bases between. CDR1 is SGHNT and CDR2 is YENEEA in the germline V gene. The CDR3 sequence: CASSLRYRTSYEQYF. As DNA, the CDR3 is TGTGCCAGCAGCTTACGATACAGGACATCCTACGAGCAGTACTTC. The whole variable domain, filled in from reference TRBV11-3 and TRBJ2-7, reads EAGVVQSPRYKIIEKKQPVAFWCNPISGHNTLYWYLQNLGQGPELLIRYENEEAVDDSQLPKDRFSAERLKGVDSTLKIQPAELGDSAVYLCASSLRYRTSYEQYFGPGTRLTVT.

This sequence joins TRBV5-8 and TRBJ2-2; TRBD2 agrees at 7 bases. Germline CDR1 reads SGHTS; CDR2 reads YDEGEE. The J segment lost 1 base and the V segment lost 0 bases, leaving 6 bases of the junction unmatched. The length of the CDR3 is 17 residues. The CDR3 DNA follows: TGTGCCAGCAGCTTGGCGGCTAGCGGATGGAACACCGGGGAGCTGTTTTTT. Translating gives CASSLAASGWNTGELFF.

The chain combines TRBV27 with TRBJ2-7, with D possibly TRBD1 on 6 matching bases. The CDR3 sequence is 12 residues long. V lost 8 bases to trimming and J lost 2 bases, with 10 bases between them. Looked up from germline, CDR1 is MNHEY and CDR2 is SMNVEV (reference sequence). The CDR3 region is CASPGAPYEQYF. The CDR3 DNA reads TGTGCCAGCCCAGGGGCCCCCTACGAGCAGTACTTC.

This clonotype was seen more than once but under ten times. The chain carries TRBV7-9 and TRBJ1-2, with unresolved D. Per germline, CDR1 SEHNR and CDR2 FQNEAQ (reference sequence). The V gene lost 2 bases and the J gene lost 4 bases, with 5 bases spanning the gap. The CDR3 runs to 12 residues. The CDR3 loop is CASSLQLYGYTF. The CDR3 DNA reads TGTGCCAGCAGCTTACAGCTCTATGGCTACACCTTC.

The chain combines TRBV11-2 with TRBJ2-7, with D unclear. The length of the CDR3 is 14 residues. Looked up from germline, CDR1 is SGHAT and CDR2 is FQNNGV. Trimming stripped 3 bases from V and 3 bases from J, with 12 bases between. In DNA form, the CDR3 reads TGTGCCAGCAGCTTCTCTCAGGAAATCTACGAGCAGTACTTC. Its translation is CASSFSQEIYEQYF.